Shown below are 18 T cell receptor beta chains from a single sample sequenced in a study of human T cells and chemical hapten exposure (dated by TCRdb to 2020 to 2023). The method was RACE. TCRdb shows the sequencer as NextSeq 500. TCRdb itself trimmed the public reads at Q25 with fastp, ran MiXCR and retained productive beta chains. For every CDR3 protein sequence, its rows merge into one entry that carries the most common genes and DNA. Within this sample are under 75,000 distinct CDR3 sequences, with 11% of them counted one time only. In total, the top ten clones hold roughly 1.5% of the sample. Reading the label with the study, this specimen's time point is: patch test 3, about 24 weeks after DPC sensitization. This specimen's treatment or condition label, interpreted: therapeutic diphenylcyclopropenone sensitization with weekly scalp DPC. Specimen: whole blood, collected in connection with sensitization to the hapten diphenylcyclopropenone (DPC). The receptors here all came from a woman in her forties or fifties with alopecia areata. Some clones in this sample may be carry-over from other donors' samples.

At least ten counts were recorded for this clonotype. The V call is TRBV20-1, the J call TRBJ2-1; a possible D gene is TRBD2 (6 bases). Deletions cut 5 bases from V and 14 bases from J, with 13 bases between. CDR1 is DFQATT, CDR2 SNEGSKA, per germline (reference sequence). This CDR3 has 10 amino acids. CDR3 loop: CSAETGLEFF. DNA for the CDR3: TGCAGTGCTGAGACGGGACTTGAGTTCTTC.

The chain links TRBV7-2 to TRBJ2-7; D possibly corresponds to TRBD2 (6 bases). The V end lost 5 bases, the J end lost 3 bases, and 14 bases lay between the germline ends. The CDR3 is 14 amino acids. Germline CDR1 reads SGHTA; CDR2 reads FQGNSA. CDR3 sequence reads: CASSPLPGDYEQYF. The CDR3 coding sequence is TGTGCCAGCAGCCCCCTTCCGGGAGACTACGAGCAGTACTTC.

This clonotype was counted many times. The chain joins TRBV19 to TRBJ2-3; 8 bases agree with TRBD2. CDR3 length: 13 amino acids. V lost 4 bases, J lost 7 bases, and 4 bases stayed unmatched. CDR1 is LNHDA, CDR2 SQIVND, per germline (reference sequence). The CDR3 reads CASSTSGSYTQYF. CDR3 in DNA: TGTGCCAGTAGTACTAGCGGGTCTTATACGCAGTATTTT.

This clonotype was seen only a few times. The chain combines TRBV11-2 with TRBJ2-2, with 8 bases that match TRBD2. Trimming at V came to 4 bases and at J to 4 bases, leaving 5 bases not matched to a gene. There are 15 residues in the CDR3. CDR1 is SGHAT and CDR2 is FQNNGV in the germline V gene. This CDR3 reads CASSSLAGITGELFF. The CDR3 DNA sequence: TGTGCCAGCAGCTCATTAGCGGGAATCACCGGGGAGCTGTTTTTT.

In this sample, this clonotype turned up a few times. The genes are TRBV12-3 or TRBV12-4 and TRBJ1-2; weak D call: TRBD1 (5 bases). The CDR3 is 12 amino acids. V lost 3 bases, J lost 8 bases, and 10 bases lay in between. CDR3 nucleotide sequence: TGTGCCAGCAGTTTCGGGGCCTTCGGCTACACCTTC. It translates to CASSFGAFGYTF.

This clonotype occurred a few times. This chain joins TRBV4-3 and TRBJ2-3, with 9 bases identical to TRBD2. The V gene end was trimmed by 0 bases and the J gene end by 2 bases; junction bases not matched to a gene: 12. Germline assignment: CDR1 LGHNA and CDR2 YSLEER. The CDR3 runs 19 residues. CDR3 protein: CASSQDLSGGQLLTDTQYF. CDR3 DNA: TGCGCCAGCAGCCAAGATCTTAGCGGGGGCCAACTCCTCACAGATACGCAGTATTTT.

This clonotype has a count of ten or more. The chain employs TRBV6-1 and TRBJ1-5; TRBD1 agrees at 9 bases. J was trimmed by 0 bases and V by 6 bases; bases with no gene match: 3. CDR1 is MNHNS, CDR2 SASEGT, per germline. CDR3 length: 15 amino acids. CDR3 sequence (DNA): TGTGCCAGCAGAGGGACAGGGTTTAGCAATCAGCCCCAGCATTTT. This encodes CASRGTGFSNQPQHF.

Remarks on this clonotype: A junction boundary mismatches the germline segment, possibly from a read error. The V call is TRBV4-2, the J call TRBJ2-5; the D gene is possibly TRBD1 (5 bases). This CDR3 is 15 amino acids long. The V gene's germline CDR1 is LGHNA and CDR2 YNFKEQ. The CDR3 region has the DNA TGTGCCAGCAGCCAAATCCAGGGCCCCCAAGAGACCCAGTGCTTC. Protein sequence: CASSQIQGPQETQCF.

The V gene is TRBV5-5, the J gene TRBJ2-5; TRBD2 matches 12 bases. There are 15 residues in the CDR3. Unmatched junction bases numbered 0, after V lost 1 base and J lost 2 bases. Germline CDR1 reads SGHKS; CDR2 reads YYEKEE (reference sequence). The CDR3 sequence: CASSLLAGGQETQYF. In DNA, the CDR3 is TGTGCCAGCAGCTTGCTAGCGGGGGGGCAAGAGACCCAGTACTTC.

This clonotype showed up just a few times. The rearrangement joins TRBV6-1 to TRBJ2-3; TRBD2 is a possible D gene (7 bases). Trimming pared 7 bases from V and 5 bases from J, leaving 16 bases between. CDR3 size: 14 residues. Germline V gene data show CDR1 as MNHNS and CDR2 as SASEGT. The CDR3 region has the DNA TGTGCCAGCACCCTGGGGGGGCCGTTAGATACGCAGTATTTT. Protein: CASTLGGPLDTQYF.

This clonotype was found many times. This chain uses TRBV28 with TRBJ2-1; 7 bases are shared with TRBD1. V dropped 5 bases and J dropped 0; count of bases not matched to a gene: 4. The germline CDR1 and CDR2 sequences are MDHEN and SYDVKM. The CDR3 consists of 15 residues. CDR3 amino acids: CASSPYRGSYNEQFF. CDR3 bases: TGTGCCAGCAGTCCCTACAGGGGCTCCTACAATGAGCAGTTCTTC.

This clonotype was seen many times. The chain recombines TRBV13 with TRBJ2-2, with D possibly matching TRBD2 (6 bases). CDR3 size: 15 residues. Trimming took off 6 bases at V and 4 bases at J, with 15 bases between the two ends. Germline-derived CDR1 and CDR2 are PRHDT and FYEKMQ (reference sequence). CDR3 loop: CASSLQTGGTGELFF. The DNA of the CDR3 is TGTGCCAGCAGTCTTCAGACCGGGGGCACCGGGGAGCTGTTTTTT.

This chain connects TRBV7-7 to TRBJ2-1, with 8 bases lining up with TRBD2. CDR1 is SSHAT, CDR2 FNYEAQ, per germline (reference sequence). The CDR3 spans 15 residues. V lost 5 bases to trimming and J lost 5 bases; unmatched junction nucleotides: 8. The CDR3 spells CASSPGTSVNNEQFF. The CDR3 DNA follows: TGTGCCAGCAGCCCAGGGACTAGTGTGAACAATGAGCAGTTCTTC.

This clonotype was found a few times. The chain links TRBV5-1 to TRBJ1-1; TRBD1 matches at 8 bases. Germline lookup yields CDR1 SGHRS and CDR2 YFSETQ. V lost 2 bases to trimming and J lost 2 bases; unmatched junction nucleotides: 8. The CDR3 is 16 residues long. DNA for the CDR3: TGCGCCAGCAGCTTAGCCCAGGGGGCACGTAACACTGAAGCTTTCTTT. It yields the protein CASSLAQGARNTEAFF.

This clonotype was counted only a few times. The chain couples TRBV18 to TRBJ1-6; the D gene is possibly TRBD1 (6 bases). V gave up 3 bases and J gave up 6 bases, with 6 bases separating them. This CDR3 spans 13 amino acids. Germline CDR1 reads KGHSH; CDR2 reads LQKENI. The CDR3 loop reads CASSPDSNSPLHF. In DNA form, the CDR3 reads TGTGCCAGCTCACCGGACAGTAATTCACCCCTCCACTTT. The entire variable domain, with the rest obtained from reference TRBV18 and TRBJ1-6, is as follows: NAGVMQNPRHLVRRRGQEARLRCSPMKGHSHVYWYRQLPEEGLKFMVYLQKENIIDESGMPKERFSAEFPKEGPSILRIQQVVRGDSAAYFCASSPDSNSPLHFGNGTRLTVT.

The chain links TRBV20-1 to TRBJ1-3; 8 bases line up with TRBD1. V shed 3 bases and J 0 bases; nucleotides not matched to a gene: 4. The CDR3 contains 15 residues. Germline V gene sequence: CDR1 DFQATT, CDR2 SNEGSKA (reference sequence). CDR3 sequence (DNA): TGCAGTGCTAGGCGGGACAGGTACTCTGGAAACACCATATATTTT. Encoded protein: CSARRDRYSGNTIYF.

About this clonotype itself: One end of the junction fails to match germline, which may point to a read error. The chain has TRBV18 and TRBJ1-1; D unclear. Germline V gene lookup returns CDR1 KGHSH and CDR2 LQKENI. The CDR3 spans 15 residues. For the CDR3, the DNA is TGTGCCGGCTCACCACAAGGACGGGGAAACACTGAAGCTTTCTTT. Translating it yields CAGSPQGRGNTEAFF.

The V gene is TRBV18, the J gene TRBJ2-3; the match to TRBD1 covers 8 bases. Germline V gene lookup returns CDR1 KGHSH and CDR2 LQKENI. The CDR3 runs 16 residues. The V gene end was trimmed by 4 bases and the J gene end by 5 bases; junction bases not matched to a gene: 11. In DNA form, the CDR3 reads TGTGCCAGCTCACAAGACAGGGGTATCTCTGGAGATACGCAGTATTTT. Its translation is CASSQDRGISGDTQYF.